The present TCR beta chain was sequenced within a study of blood T cell repertoires in COVID-19. Study summary: Sites in the United States, Italy and Spain provided acute and convalescent COVID-19 samples. From T cells, B-cell-depleted T cells, or PBMCs came the material, which was cDNA or gDNA.

After removal of 3 bases from V and 5 bases from J, the junction contained 7 bases not matched to a gene. Germline V CDR1 and CDR2: MNHEY, SVGEGT. The CDR3 totals 15 residues. Authors' processing steps: Reference gene primers were amplified, and this amplification served to estimate nucleated cell counts. Generated by immunoSEQ multiplex PCR, the TCRdb table keeps only in-frame clones and is missing some. V and J calls plus clone size are reproduced from that table; the DNA served to infer D and trimming. The table lists tens of thousands of clones, roughly 85% of them singletons. This clone showed up just a few times.

The rearrangement uses TRBV6-2 or TRBV6-3 and TRBJ2-1; TRBD1 matches 7 bases. Sequencing input: peripheral blood. This clonotype originated in a human donor in a cohort sampled during active or convalescent COVID-19. This chain's CDR3 is CASSYRRTGNNEQFF. The CDR3 DNA is TGTGCCAGCAGTTATCGTAGGACAGGTAACAATGAGCAGTTCTTC.